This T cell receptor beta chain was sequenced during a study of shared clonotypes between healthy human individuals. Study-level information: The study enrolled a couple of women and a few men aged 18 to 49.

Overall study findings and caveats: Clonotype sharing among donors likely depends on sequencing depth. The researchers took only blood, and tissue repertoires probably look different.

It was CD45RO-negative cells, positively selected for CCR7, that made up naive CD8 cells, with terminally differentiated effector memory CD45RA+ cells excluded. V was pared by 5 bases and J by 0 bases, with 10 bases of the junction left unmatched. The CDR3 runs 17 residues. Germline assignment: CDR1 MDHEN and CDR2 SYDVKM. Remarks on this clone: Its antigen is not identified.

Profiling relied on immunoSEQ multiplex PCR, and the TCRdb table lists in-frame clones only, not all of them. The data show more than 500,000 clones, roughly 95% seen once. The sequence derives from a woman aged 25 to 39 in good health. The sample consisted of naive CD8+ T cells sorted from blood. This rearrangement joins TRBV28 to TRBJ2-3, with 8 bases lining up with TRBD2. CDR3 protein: CASSLIAGSTSTDTQYF. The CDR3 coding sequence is TGTGCCAGCAGTCTGATAGCGGGAAGCACTAGCACAGATACGCAGTATTTT.